This TCR beta chain was obtained from a study of blood T cell repertoires in COVID-19. Study at large: PBMCs, B-cell-depleted T cells, or T cells provided the cDNA or gDNA that made up the material.

V lost 4 bases to trimming and J lost 4 bases, with 20 bases between them. CDR1 is SGHVS and CDR2 is FQNEAQ in the germline V gene. There are 17 residues in the CDR3. Per the study methods: Cell counts per sample came from amplifying reference gene primers. Assay used: immunoSEQ multiplex PCR; TCRdb lists only in-frame clones, some missing. V, J and clone size are taken as reported in that table, and D and trimming were inferred from the DNA itself. The data contain about 180,000 clones, approximately 88% of them seen just once; the ten biggest clones take up roughly 4.2%. The chain is built from TRBV7-8 and TRBJ1-5; maybe TRBD1 (6 bases). The clonotype was recovered from a woman aged 25 to 39 with acute or convalescent COVID-19. Sequencing was carried out using peripheral blood. The DNA of the CDR3 is TGTGCCAGCAGCTCCGACATCGGGACACCGTCGAATCAGCCCCAGCATTTT. This gives the protein CASSSDIGTPSNQPQHF.